Each of the 26 T cell receptor beta chains below was sequenced from the same sample in a study of CXCR3-negative and CXCR3-positive naive CD8 T cells. UMI-labeled 5' RACE TRB cDNA libraries were prepared from the cells. Following a re-call of the 5' RACE reads, TCRdb has one entry per CDR3 protein and lacks DNA. The listing records several thousand distinct CDR3 sequences. Sequenced material: naive CXCR3- CD8+ T cells from blood. Subset reported: CD45RO-CCR7+CD27+CD95- naive CD8+ T cells lacking CXCR3 (TNR3-). The receptor set was obtained from a human donor in good health. Some clones in this sample may be carry-over from other donors' samples.

The chain joins TRBV2 to TRBJ2-7. Germline lookup yields CDR1 SNHLY and CDR2 FYNNEI. This CDR3 has 13 residues. The chain's CDR3 is CASRQGTSYEQYF.

This clonotype is identified as medium-sized (0.01 to 0.1%) from frequency. J is TRBJ1-6 and V is TRBV14. Germline CDR1 and CDR2: SGHDN and FVKESK. The CDR3 contains 16 residues. The CDR3 is CASSQDSPILISPLHF.

The chain has TRBV29-1 and TRBJ2-7. CDR3 length: 13 residues. CDR1 is SQVTM and CDR2 is ANQGSEA in the germline V gene. CDR3: CSVEVGGSYEQYF.

This chain joins TRBV29-1 and TRBJ2-3; TCRdb's D call of TRBD2 is untestable without DNA. The CDR3 totals 17 residues. The germline gives CDR1 SQVTM, CDR2 ANQGSEA. CDR3 loop: CSVEGTLTSRDTDTQYF.

The chain combines TRBV4-1 with TRBJ1-2; TCRdb indicates TRBD1, and absent DNA this call remains unverified. This CDR3 comprises 12 residues. Germline loops: CDR1 MGHRA, CDR2 YSYEKL. This chain's CDR3 is CASSHLGQGYTF.

The rearrangement links TRBV13 to TRBJ2-7; the D call of TRBD1 rests on TCRdb alone, since no DNA is present to check it. CDR1 PRHDT and CDR2 FYEKMQ come from the germline V gene (reference sequence). The CDR3 spans 11 residues. CDR3 loop: CASRGGYEQYF.

The CDR3 loop reads CSVGTGLYDQYF. The chain is built from TRBV29-1 and TRBJ2-7; checking the TCRdb D call of TRBD1 is not possible without DNA. The length of the CDR3 is 12 residues. Germline V gives CDR1 SQVTM, CDR2 ANQGSEA.

Measured by frequency, this clonotype is large (0.1 to 1%). CDR3 protein: CASSWDLKGANTEAFF. V is TRBV6-6 and J is TRBJ1-1; TCRdb indicates TRBD1, and absent DNA this call remains unverified. Per the germline V gene, CDR1 is MNHNY and CDR2 is SVGAGI (reference sequence). The CDR3 sequence is 16 residues long.

The gene calls are TRBV19 and TRBJ2-1. Germline V gives CDR1 LNHDA, CDR2 SQIVND (reference sequence). This CDR3 has 12 amino acids. CDR3 region: CASSIGANEQFF.

The chain is built from TRBV29-1 and TRBJ1-5; TCRdb selects TRBD1, and the lack of DNA leaves this call unchecked. There are 14 residues in the CDR3. Germline V CDR1 and CDR2: SQVTM, ANQGSEA. The CDR3 region is CSVTPGGSNQPQHF.

According to its frequency, this clonotype is medium-sized. CDR3 protein: CASSYQRQVLTGELFF. The chain has TRBV6-5 and TRBJ2-2; TCRdb lists TRBD1, though no DNA is available to test this call. Germline V gives CDR1 MNHEY, CDR2 SVGAGI. The CDR3 runs 16 residues.

The chain joins TRBV2 to TRBJ2-5. Germline V CDR1 and CDR2: SNHLY, FYNNEI. The CDR3 sequence is 12 residues long. CDR3 sequence reads: CASSVPEETQYF.

This clonotype is classed as medium-sized by frequency. The chain uses TRBV7-9 and TRBJ2-1; TCRdb returns TRBD2, unconfirmable since there is no DNA. The CDR3 is made up of 15 amino acids. The V gene's germline CDR1 is SEHNR and CDR2 FQNEAQ (reference sequence). The CDR3 loop is CASSLTASGSNEQFF.

This clonotype is deemed medium-sized (0.01 to 0.1%) by its frequency. The gene calls are TRBV12-3 or TRBV12-4 and TRBJ1-2. This CDR3 is built from 12 residues. The CDR3 loop reads CASSQGNYGYTF.

The rearrangement joins TRBV19 to TRBJ2-1. In germline, CDR1 is LNHDA, CDR2 SQIVND (reference sequence). This CDR3 spans 15 amino acids. The CDR3 loop is CASSIGAELGNEQFF.

The V gene is TRBV18, the J gene TRBJ1-2; there is no DNA to check the TCRdb D call of TRBD1. The CDR3 is 14 residues long. Germline CDR1 reads KGHSH; CDR2 reads LQKENI. The CDR3 reads CASSPGQGIWGYTF. The full variable domain, its missing parts supplied by reference TRBV18 and TRBJ1-2, is NAGVMQNPRHLVRRRGQEARLRCSPMKGHSHVYWYRQLPEEGLKFMVYLQKENIIDESGMPKERFSAEFPKEGPSILRIQQVVRGDSAAYFCASSPGQGIWGYTFGSGTRLTVV.

By frequency, this clonotype is medium-sized. The chain combines TRBV7-2 with TRBJ1-6; TCRdb calls TRBD1, which cannot be checked without DNA. The CDR3 loop spans 14 amino acids. Germline values: CDR1 SGHTA, CDR2 FQGNSA. CDR3 protein: CASSAGTLGSPLHF. The full variable domain, with the rest looked up from reference TRBV7-2 and TRBJ1-6, is GAGVSQSPSNKVTEKGKDVELRCDPISGHTALYWYRQSLGQGLEFLIYFQGNSAPDKSGLPSDRFSAERTGGSVSTLTIQRTQQEDSAVYLCASSAGTLGSPLHFGNGTRLTVT.

This chain links TRBV29-1 with TRBJ2-5; the TRBD1 assignment by TCRdb is unverifiable without DNA. This CDR3 has 16 residues. Looked up from germline, CDR1 is SQVTM and CDR2 is ANQGSEA. CDR3: CSVEVLLEAGIETQYF.

CDR3 sequence reads: CASIEGAGPSSTDTQYF. J is TRBJ2-3 and V is TRBV9; TCRdb indicates TRBD2, and absent DNA this call remains unverified. The V gene's germline CDR1 is SGDLS and CDR2 YYNGEE. CDR3 length: 17 amino acids.

The J gene is TRBJ2-2, the V gene TRBV5-5; TCRdb calls TRBD2, which cannot be checked without DNA. The CDR3 is made up of 17 amino acids. The germline V gene encodes CDR1 SGHKS and CDR2 YYEKEE (reference sequence). Here the CDR3 reads CASSLWTSGSATGELFF. Looking up the rest from reference TRBV5-5 and TRBJ2-2 gives the full variable domain: DAGVTQSPTHLIKTRGQQVTLRCSPISGHKSVSWYQQVLGQGPQFIFQYYEKEERGRGNFPDRFSARQFPNYSSELNVNALLLGDSALYLCASSLWTSGSATGELFFGEGSRLTVL.

This clonotype is called medium-sized based on its frequency. The chain is built from TRBV29-1 and TRBJ2-3; TCRdb names TRBD1, which stays unverified in the absence of DNA. From germline, CDR1 is SQVTM and CDR2 ANQGSEA. CDR3 size: 14 residues. The CDR3 here is CSVAEGGASDTQYF.

The V call is TRBV5-1, the J call TRBJ2-1; TCRdb's D call of TRBD2 is untestable without DNA. Germline CDR1 and CDR2: SGHRS and YFSETQ. This CDR3 has 12 residues. The CDR3 region is CASSPEGNEQFF. Drawing the rest from reference TRBV5-1 and TRBJ2-1, the complete variable domain is KAGVTQTPRYLIKTRGQQVTLSCSPISGHRSVSWYQQTPGQGLQFLFEYFSETQRNKGNFPGRFSGRQFSNSRSEMNVSTLELGDSALYLCASSPEGNEQFFGPGTRLTVL.

This clonotype is medium-sized by frequency. The chain couples TRBV7-2 to TRBJ2-3; with no DNA, the TCRdb D assignment of TRBD1 cannot be verified. The CDR3 runs 15 residues. Germline V gives CDR1 SGHTA, CDR2 FQGNSA. The CDR3 here is CASSFRWDSTDTQYF.

The chain is built from TRBV27 and TRBJ1-2; TCRdb gives TRBD1 as the D gene, but with no DNA this cannot be confirmed. In germline, CDR1 is MNHEY, CDR2 SMNVEV (reference sequence). This CDR3 has 13 amino acids. CDR3 in amino acids: CASSSGTHYGYTF.

The rearrangement uses TRBV29-1 and TRBJ2-3; TCRdb picks TRBD2, but there is no DNA to check that call. Germline-derived CDR1 and CDR2 are SQVTM and ANQGSEA. This CDR3 comprises 14 residues. The CDR3: CSVDGLADTDTQYF.

This clonotype registers medium-sized (0.01 to 0.1%) by frequency. The chain combines TRBV7-9 with TRBJ1-1. The CDR3 runs 12 residues. Looked up from germline, CDR1 is SEHNR and CDR2 is FQNEAQ (reference sequence). The CDR3 is CASRADNTEAFF.